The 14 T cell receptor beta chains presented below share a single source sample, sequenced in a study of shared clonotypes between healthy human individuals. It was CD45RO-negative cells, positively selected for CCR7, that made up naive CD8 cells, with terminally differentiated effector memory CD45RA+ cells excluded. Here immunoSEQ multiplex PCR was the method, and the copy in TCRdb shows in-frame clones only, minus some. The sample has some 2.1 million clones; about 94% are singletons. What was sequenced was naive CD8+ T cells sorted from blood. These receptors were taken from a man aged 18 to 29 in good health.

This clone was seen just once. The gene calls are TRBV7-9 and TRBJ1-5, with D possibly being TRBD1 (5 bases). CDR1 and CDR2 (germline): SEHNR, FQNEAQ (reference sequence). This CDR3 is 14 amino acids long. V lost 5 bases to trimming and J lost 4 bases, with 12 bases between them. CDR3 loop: CASSDRDGNQPQHF. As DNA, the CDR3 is TGTGCCAGCAGCGACCGGGACGGGAATCAGCCCCAGCATTTT.

The CDR3 DNA reads as TGTGCCAGCTGGGGCGGTTTAGCGGGAGATGCCACCGGGGAGCTGTTTTTT. Its translation is CASWGGLAGDATGELFF. This sequence joins TRBV7-9 and TRBJ2-2; 9 nucleotides line up with TRBD2. Germline lookup yields CDR1 SEHNR and CDR2 FQNEAQ (reference sequence). The CDR3 covers 17 residues. V lost 8 bases, J lost 4 bases, and 14 bases stayed unmatched.

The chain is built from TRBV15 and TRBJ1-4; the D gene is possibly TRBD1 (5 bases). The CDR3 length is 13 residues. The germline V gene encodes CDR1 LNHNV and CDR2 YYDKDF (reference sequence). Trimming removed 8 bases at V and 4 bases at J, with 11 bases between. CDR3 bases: TGTGCCACCCGGGACGCCGGTAATGAAAAACTGTTTTTT. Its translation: CATRDAGNEKLFF.

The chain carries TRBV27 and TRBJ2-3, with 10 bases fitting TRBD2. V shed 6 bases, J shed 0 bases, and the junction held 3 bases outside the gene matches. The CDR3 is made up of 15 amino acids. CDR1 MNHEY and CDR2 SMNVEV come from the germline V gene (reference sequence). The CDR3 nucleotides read TGTGCCAGCAGCATACTAGCGGGAAGCACAGATACGCAGTATTTT. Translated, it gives CASSILAGSTDTQYF.

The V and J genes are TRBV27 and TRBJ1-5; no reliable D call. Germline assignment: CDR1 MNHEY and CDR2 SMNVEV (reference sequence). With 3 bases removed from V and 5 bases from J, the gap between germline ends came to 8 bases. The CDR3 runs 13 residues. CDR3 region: CASSLNSYQPQHF. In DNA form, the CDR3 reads TGTGCCAGCAGTTTGAACTCGTATCAGCCCCAGCATTTT.

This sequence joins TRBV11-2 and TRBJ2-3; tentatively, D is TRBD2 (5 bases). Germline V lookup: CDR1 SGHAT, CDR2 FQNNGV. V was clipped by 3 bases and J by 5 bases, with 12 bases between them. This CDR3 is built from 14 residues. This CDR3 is CASSFEEVRDTQYF. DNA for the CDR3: TGTGCCAGCAGCTTCGAGGAGGTCAGAGATACGCAGTATTTT.

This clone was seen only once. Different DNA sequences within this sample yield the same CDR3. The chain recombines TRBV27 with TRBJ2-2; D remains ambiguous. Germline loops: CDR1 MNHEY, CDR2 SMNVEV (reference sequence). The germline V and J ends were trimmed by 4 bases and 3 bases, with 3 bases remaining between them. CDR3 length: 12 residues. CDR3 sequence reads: CASSYYTGELFF. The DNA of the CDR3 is TGTGCCAGCAGTTACTACACCGGGGAGCTGTTTTTT.

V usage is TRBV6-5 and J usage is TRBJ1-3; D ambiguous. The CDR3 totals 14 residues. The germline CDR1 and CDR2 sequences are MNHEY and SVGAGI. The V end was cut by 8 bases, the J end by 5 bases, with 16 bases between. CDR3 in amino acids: CASHPDWSRNTIYF. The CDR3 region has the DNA TGTGCCAGCCATCCCGATTGGTCCCGAAACACCATATATTTT.

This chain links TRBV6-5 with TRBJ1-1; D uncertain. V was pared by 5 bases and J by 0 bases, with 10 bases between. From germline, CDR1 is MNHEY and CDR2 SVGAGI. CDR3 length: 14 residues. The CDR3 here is CASSGSRMNTEAFF. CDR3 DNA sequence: TGTGCCAGCAGTGGGAGCAGAATGAACACTGAAGCTTTCTTT.

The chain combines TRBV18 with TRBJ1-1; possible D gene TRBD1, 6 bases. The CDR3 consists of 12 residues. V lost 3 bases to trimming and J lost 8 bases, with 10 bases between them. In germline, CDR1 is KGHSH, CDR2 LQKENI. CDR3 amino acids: CASSPTGQEAFF. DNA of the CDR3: TGTGCCAGCTCACCGACAGGTCAAGAAGCTTTCTTT.

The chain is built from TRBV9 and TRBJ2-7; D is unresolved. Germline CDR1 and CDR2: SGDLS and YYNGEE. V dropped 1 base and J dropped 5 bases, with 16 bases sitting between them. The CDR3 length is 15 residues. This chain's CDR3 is CASSVWGTVGHEQYF. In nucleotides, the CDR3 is TGTGCCAGCAGCGTATGGGGTACTGTTGGCCACGAGCAGTACTTC.

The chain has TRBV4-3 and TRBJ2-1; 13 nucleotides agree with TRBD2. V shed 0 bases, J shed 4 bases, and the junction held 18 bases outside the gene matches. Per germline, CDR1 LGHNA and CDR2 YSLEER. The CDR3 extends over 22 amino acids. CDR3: CASSQDRSGLAGYSSEYNEQFF. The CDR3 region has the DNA TGCGCCAGCAGCCAAGATAGGTCGGGACTAGCGGGATATAGCTCGGAGTACAATGAGCAGTTCTTC.

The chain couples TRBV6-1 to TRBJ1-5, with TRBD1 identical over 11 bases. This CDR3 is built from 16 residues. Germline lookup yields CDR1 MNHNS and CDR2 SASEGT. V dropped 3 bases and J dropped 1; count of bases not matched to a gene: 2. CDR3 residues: CASSDGQGASNQPQHF. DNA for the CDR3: TGTGCCAGCAGTGACGGACAGGGGGCGAGCAATCAGCCCCAGCATTTT.

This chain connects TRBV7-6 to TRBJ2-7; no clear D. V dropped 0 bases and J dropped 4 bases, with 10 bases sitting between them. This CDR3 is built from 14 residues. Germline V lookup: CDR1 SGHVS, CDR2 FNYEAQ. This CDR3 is CASSLASGGYEQYF. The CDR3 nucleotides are TGTGCCAGCAGCTTAGCGTCGGGTGGGTACGAGCAGTACTTC.